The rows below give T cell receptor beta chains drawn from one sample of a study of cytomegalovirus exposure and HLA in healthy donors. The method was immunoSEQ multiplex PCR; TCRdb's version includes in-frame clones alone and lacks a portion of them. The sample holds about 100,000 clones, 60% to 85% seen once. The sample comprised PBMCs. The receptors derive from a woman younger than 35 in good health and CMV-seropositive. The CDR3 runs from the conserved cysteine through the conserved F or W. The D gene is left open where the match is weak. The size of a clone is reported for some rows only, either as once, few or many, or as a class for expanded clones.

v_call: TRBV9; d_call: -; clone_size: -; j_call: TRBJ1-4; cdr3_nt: TGTGCCAGCAGCCGAAGGGGAGGGGATGAAAAACTGTTTTTT; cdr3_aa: CASSRRGGDEKLFF
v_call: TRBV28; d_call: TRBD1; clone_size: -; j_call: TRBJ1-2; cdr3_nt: TGTGCCAGCAGGGGGACAGCAGCTAACTATGGCTACACCTTC; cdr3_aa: CASRGTAANYGYTF
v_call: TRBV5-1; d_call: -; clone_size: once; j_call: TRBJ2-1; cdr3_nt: TGCGCCAGCAGCTTCGGCCTAGCGAGCTACAATGAGCAGTTCTTC; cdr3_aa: CASSFGLASYNEQFF
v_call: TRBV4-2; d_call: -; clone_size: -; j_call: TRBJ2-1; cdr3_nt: TGTGCCAGCAGCCTCACGACACGGGAGAACAATGAGCAGTTCTTC; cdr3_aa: CASSLTTRENNEQFF
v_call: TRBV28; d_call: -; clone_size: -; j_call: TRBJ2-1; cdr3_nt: TGTGCCAGCAGTTTGACCACATTAGCGGACCAGCGGAACAATGAGCAGTTCTTC; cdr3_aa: CASSLTTLADQRNNEQFF
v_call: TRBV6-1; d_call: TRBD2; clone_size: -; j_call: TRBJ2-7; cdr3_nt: TGTGCCAGCAGTGTTTCAGGACTAGCGGGAGGGCCGGGGGCCTACGAGCAGTACTTC; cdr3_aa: CASSVSGLAGGPGAYEQYF
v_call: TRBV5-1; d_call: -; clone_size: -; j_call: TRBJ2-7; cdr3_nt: TGCGCCAGCACCAAGGGGGGGTCCTACGAGCAGTACTTC; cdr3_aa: CASTKGGSYEQYF
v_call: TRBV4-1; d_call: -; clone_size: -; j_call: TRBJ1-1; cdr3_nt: TGCGCCAGCAGCCCCTTTAGTGGGCGGGGGACTGAAGCTTTCTTT; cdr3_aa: CASSPFSGRGTEAFF
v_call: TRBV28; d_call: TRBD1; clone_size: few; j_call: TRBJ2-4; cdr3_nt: TGTGCCAGCAGTGGACAGGGAGTACTAGCCAAAAACATTCAGTACTTC; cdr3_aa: CASSGQGVLAKNIQYF
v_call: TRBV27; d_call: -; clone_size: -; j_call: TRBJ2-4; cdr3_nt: TGTGCCATCCTAGCCAAAAACATTCAGTACTTC; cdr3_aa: CAILAKNIQYF
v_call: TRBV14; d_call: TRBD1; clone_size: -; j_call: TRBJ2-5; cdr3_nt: TGTGCCAGCAGCCTGACGACAGGGTGGGTTGCAGAGACCCAGTACTTC; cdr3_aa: CASSLTTGWVAETQYF
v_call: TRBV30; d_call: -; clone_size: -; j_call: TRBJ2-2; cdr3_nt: TGTGCCTGGACCAGGGACACCGGGGAGCTGTTTTTT; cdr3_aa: CAWTRDTGELFF
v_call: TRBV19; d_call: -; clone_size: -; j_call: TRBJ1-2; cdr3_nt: TGTGCCAGTACCTCGGGTTCTAACTATGGCTACACCTTC; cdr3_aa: CASTSGSNYGYTF
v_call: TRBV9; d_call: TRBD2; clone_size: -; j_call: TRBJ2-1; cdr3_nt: TGTGCCAGCAGCGTAGGTACTAGCGGGAACCATGAGCAGTTCTTC; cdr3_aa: CASSVGTSGNHEQFF
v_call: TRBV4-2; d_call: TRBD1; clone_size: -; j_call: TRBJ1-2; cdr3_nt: TGTGCCAGCAGCCAAGCCGGGACAGAGGCCTATGGCTACACCTTC; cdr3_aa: CASSQAGTEAYGYTF
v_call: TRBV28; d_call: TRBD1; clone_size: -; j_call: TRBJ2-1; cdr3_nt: TGTGCCAGCAGTCCTATCGGGACAGGGTCCTACAATGAGCAGTTCTTC; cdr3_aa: CASSPIGTGSYNEQFF
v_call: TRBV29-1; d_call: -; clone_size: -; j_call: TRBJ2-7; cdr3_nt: TGCAGCGTTGGCAGGGCCGGTTACGAGCAGTACTTC; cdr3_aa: CSVGRAGYEQYF
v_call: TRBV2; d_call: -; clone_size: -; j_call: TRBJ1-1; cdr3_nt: TGTGCCAGCAGTTTCTCAGACACTGAAGCTTTCTTT; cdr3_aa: CASSFSDTEAFF
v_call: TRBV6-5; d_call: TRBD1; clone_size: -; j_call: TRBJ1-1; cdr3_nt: TGTGCCAGCAGGACGACAGGGAAGGAGAACACTGAAGCTTTCTTT; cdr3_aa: CASRTTGKENTEAFF
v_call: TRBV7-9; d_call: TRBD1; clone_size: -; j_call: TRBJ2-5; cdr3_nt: TGTGCCAGCAGCCCCCGACAGGGGGAGACCCAGTACTTC; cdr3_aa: CASSPRQGETQYF
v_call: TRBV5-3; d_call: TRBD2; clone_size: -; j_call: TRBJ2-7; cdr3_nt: TGTGCCAGCCAAGAAGCCGATAGGGAGGGTAACGAGCAGTACTTC; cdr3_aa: CASQEADREGNEQYF
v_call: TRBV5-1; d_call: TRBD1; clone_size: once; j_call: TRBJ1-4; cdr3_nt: TGCGCCAGCAGCTCCCAAGGGACAGAAAATGAAAAACTGTTTTTT; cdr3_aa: CASSSQGTENEKLFF
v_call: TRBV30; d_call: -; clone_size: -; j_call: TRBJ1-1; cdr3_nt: TGTGCCTGGAGTGCGGGAGCCAACACTGAAGCTTTCTTT; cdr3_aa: CAWSAGANTEAFF
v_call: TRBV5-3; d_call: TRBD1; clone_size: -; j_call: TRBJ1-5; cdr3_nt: TGTGCCAGAAGAGACAGGGGGCCCTATAGCAATCAGCCCCAGCATTTT; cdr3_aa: CARRDRGPYSNQPQHF
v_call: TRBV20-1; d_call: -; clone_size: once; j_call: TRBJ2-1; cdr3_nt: TGCAGTGCCTCTTTAGGGGTAGCCCAGTTCTTC; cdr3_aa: CSASLGVAQFF
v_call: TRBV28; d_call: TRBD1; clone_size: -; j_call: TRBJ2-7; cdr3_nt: TGTGCCAGCAGTTGGACAGGGGAATTTTACGAGCAGTACTTC; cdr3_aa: CASSWTGEFYEQYF
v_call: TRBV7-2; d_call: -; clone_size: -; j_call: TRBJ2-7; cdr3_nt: TGTGCCAGCACCACCGGGACTTATACTAGGGAGCAGTACTTC; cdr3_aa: CASTTGTYTREQYF
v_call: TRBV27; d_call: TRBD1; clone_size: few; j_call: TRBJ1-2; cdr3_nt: TGTGCCAGCAGTACAGGGGTTGGCTACACCTTC; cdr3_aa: CASSTGVGYTF
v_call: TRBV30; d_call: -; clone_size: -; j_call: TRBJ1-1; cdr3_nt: TGTGCCTGGAGTTGGTCGGGTCAGACTGAAGCTTTCTTT; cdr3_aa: CAWSWSGQTEAFF
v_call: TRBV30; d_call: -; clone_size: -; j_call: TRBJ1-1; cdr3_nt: TGTGCCTGGACCTCGGTGGGGAGCGATGAAGCTTTCTTT; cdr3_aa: CAWTSVGSDEAFF
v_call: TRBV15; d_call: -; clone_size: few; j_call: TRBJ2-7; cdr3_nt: TGTGCCACCAGCCGTAGGACGGGAACCTACGAGCAGTACTTC; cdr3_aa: CATSRRTGTYEQYF
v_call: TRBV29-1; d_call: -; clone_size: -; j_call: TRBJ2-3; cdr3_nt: TGCAGCGTTGAGCTTGCGGAGAGCACAGATACGCAGTATTTT; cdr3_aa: CSVELAESTDTQYF
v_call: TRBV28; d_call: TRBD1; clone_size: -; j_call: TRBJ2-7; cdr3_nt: TGTGCCAGCAGCCACAGGGGGCCCCCCTACGAGCAGTACTTC; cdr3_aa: CASSHRGPPYEQYF
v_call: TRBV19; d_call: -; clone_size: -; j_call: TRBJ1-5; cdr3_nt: TGTGCCAGTAGTATACTGGGGCAGAGCAATCAGCCCCAGCATTTT; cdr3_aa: CASSILGQSNQPQHF
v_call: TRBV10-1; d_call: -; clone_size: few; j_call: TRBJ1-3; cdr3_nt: TGCGCCAGCACCCAACAGGACTCTGGAAACACCATATATTTT; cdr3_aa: CASTQQDSGNTIYF
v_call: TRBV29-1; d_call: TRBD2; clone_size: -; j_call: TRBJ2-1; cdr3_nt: TGCAGCGTTGAAGGGTTAGCGGGAAATGAGCAGTTCTTC; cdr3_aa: CSVEGLAGNEQFF
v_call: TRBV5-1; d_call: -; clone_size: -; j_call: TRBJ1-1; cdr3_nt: TGCGCCAGCAGCTTGGTCGGGGTAATGAACACTGAAGCTTTCTTT; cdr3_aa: CASSLVGVMNTEAFF
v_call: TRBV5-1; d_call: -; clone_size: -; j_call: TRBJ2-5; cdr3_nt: TGTGCCAGCAGCCTGATGGCAGAAGAGACCCAGTACTTC; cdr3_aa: CASSLMAEETQYF
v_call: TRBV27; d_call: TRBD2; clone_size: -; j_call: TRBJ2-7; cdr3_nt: TGTGCCAGCAGTTCCACGGGCGGACTAGCTCACGAGCAGTACTTC; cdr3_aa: CASSSTGGLAHEQYF
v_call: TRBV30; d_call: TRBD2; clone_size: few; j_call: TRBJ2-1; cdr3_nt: TGTGCCTGGACCTTAGTGCCTAGCGGGTCCCATGAGCAGTTCTTC; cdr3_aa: CAWTLVPSGSHEQFF
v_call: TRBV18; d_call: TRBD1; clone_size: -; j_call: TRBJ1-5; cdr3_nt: TGTGCCAGCTCAGAGACAGGGTCTGGGCAGCCCCAGCATTTT; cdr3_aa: CASSETGSGQPQHF
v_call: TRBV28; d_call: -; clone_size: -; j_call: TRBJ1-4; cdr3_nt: TGTGCCAGCAGTTTGACCCAAGCGACTAATGAAAAACTGTTTTTT; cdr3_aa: CASSLTQATNEKLFF
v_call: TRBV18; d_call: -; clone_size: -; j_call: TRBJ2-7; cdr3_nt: TGTGCCAGCTCACCTACAGCCCCCTACGAGCAGTACTTC; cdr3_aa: CASSPTAPYEQYF
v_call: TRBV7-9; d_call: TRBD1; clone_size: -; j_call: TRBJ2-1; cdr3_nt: TGTGCCAGCGCGACGTACAGGGGGCGGCGCCCCAATGAGCAGTTCTTC; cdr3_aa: CASATYRGRRPNEQFF
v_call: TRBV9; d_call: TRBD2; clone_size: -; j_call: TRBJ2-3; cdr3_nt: TGTGCCAGCAGCGTCAGAGCGGGAGGGCCCACAGATACGCAGTATTTT; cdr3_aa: CASSVRAGGPTDTQYF
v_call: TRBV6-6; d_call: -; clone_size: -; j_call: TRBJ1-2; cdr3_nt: TGTGCCAGCAGTCACCAGGGGAATGGCTACACCTTC; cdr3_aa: CASSHQGNGYTF
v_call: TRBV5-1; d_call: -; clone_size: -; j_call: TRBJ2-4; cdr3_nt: TGCGCCAGCAGCTTGGCAGGGAAAGGAAACATTCAGTACTTC; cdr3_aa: CASSLAGKGNIQYF
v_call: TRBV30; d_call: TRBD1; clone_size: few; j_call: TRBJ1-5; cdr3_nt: TGTGCCTGGCCCCGGACCGAGTTGGTAGGACAGGGCTGCAATCAGCCCCAGCATTTT; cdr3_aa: CAWPRTELVGQGCNQPQHF
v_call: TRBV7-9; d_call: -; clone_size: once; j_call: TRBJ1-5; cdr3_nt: TGTGCCAGCAGCTTAGGGGCAGACAATCAGCCCCAGCATTTT; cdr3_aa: CASSLGADNQPQHF
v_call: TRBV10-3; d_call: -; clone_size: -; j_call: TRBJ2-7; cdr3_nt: TGTGCCATCAGTACCGGGACAAGGAGCTCCTACGAGCAGTACTTC; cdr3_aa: CAISTGTRSSYEQYF
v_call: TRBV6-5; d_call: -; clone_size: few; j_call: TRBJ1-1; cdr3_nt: TGTGCCAGCAGCCCCTCGACAGTCACTGAAGCTTTCTTT; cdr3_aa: CASSPSTVTEAFF
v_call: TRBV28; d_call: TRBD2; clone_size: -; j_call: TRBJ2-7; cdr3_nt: TGTGCCACCAGACTAGCGGGAGAGCCTGGGGAGCAGTACTTC; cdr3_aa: CATRLAGEPGEQYF
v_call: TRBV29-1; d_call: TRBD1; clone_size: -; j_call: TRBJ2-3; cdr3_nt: TGCAGCGTTGGACAGGGAACAGATACGCAGTATTTT; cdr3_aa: CSVGQGTDTQYF
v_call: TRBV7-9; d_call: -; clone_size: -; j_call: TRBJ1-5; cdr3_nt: TGTGCCAGCAGCTTAGGTACGCTCGCGAATCAGCCCCAGCATTTT; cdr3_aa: CASSLGTLANQPQHF
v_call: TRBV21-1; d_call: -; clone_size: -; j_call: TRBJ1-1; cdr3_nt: TGTGCCAGCAGCAAAGTGGGGACAGATATGAACACTGAAGCTTTCTTT; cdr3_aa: CASSKVGTDMNTEAFF